This TCR beta chain was captured in a study of early T cells in non-severe SARS-CoV-2 infection. For the study at large: Bulk RNA taken from unsorted whole blood was sequenced, leaving chains unpaired. Study-level findings and limits: The study's VDJdb matching favored anti-spike CD8 responses and missed private and CD4 specificities.

Germline assignment: CDR1 MNHNS and CDR2 SASEGT. This CDR3 has 14 residues. Unmatched junction bases numbered 2, after V lost 3 bases and J lost 4 bases. This clonotype was recorded at least ten times. Its antigen is unidentified. Molecules of cDNA were individually given unique molecular identifiers that were attached to them. One entry per CDR3 protein results from TCRdb running MiXCR on the 5' RACE reads. Of tens of thousands of distinct CDR3 sequences in the sample, roughly 13% are singletons; the top ten hold about 4.2%. The chain joins TRBV6-1 to TRBJ1-1; 10 bases match TRBD1. The specimen was whole blood. The clonotype comes from an adult who was a healthcare worker with PCR-confirmed SARS-CoV-2 infection or an uninfected control (not recorded which). The DNA of the CDR3 is TGTGCCAGCAGTGAGACAGGGGGCCTCACTGAAGCTTTCTTT. Encoded protein: CASSETGGLTEAFF.